Below are 3 T cell receptor beta chains sequenced from a single sample in a study of CD8 T cells in ankylosing spondylitis. TCRdb analysed the 5' RACE reads with MiXCR anew, one entry per CDR3 protein. The table shows 350,000 or so distinct CDR3 sequences, with under 14% occurring only once. Sequenced input: blood, either unsorted or a sorted T cell fraction (not recorded which). The origin of the receptors is a female donor with ankylosing spondylitis or in good health (not recorded which).

This clonotype was seen a few times. The gene calls are TRBV20-1 and TRBJ2-3, with 10 bases matching TRBD2. CDR1 is DFQATT and CDR2 is SNEGSKA in the germline V gene (reference sequence). The CDR3 spans 15 residues. Trimming cost V 8 bases and J 6 bases; bases outside gene matches: 14. Here the CDR3 reads CSSLVALAGVDTQYF. DNA of the CDR3: TGCAGTTCCTTAGTCGCCCTAGCGGGAGTTGATACGCAGTATTTT.

At least ten counts were recorded for this clonotype. The chain uses TRBV20-1 and TRBJ2-2; D perhaps matches TRBD2 (5 bases). Trimming removed 7 bases at V and 4 bases at J, with 19 bases between. The CDR3 sequence is 15 residues long. Germline values: CDR1 DFQATT, CDR2 SNEGSKA (reference sequence). This CDR3 reads CSVRSGGRVTGELFF. The DNA for the CDR3 is TGCAGTGTCCGGAGCGGCGGTAGGGTCACCGGGGAGCTGTTTTTT.

This clonotype came up many times. The chain joins TRBV20-1 to TRBJ2-3, with TRBD2 identical over 11 bases. Germline assignment: CDR1 DFQATT and CDR2 SNEGSKA (reference sequence). There are 19 residues in the CDR3. Trimming took 6 bases from V and 4 from J; bases not matched to a gene: 21. CDR3 coding DNA: TGCAGTGCGCACCTGATGACCGGGACTAGCGGCTCAGAAGCAGATACGCAGTATTTT. Its protein is CSAHLMTGTSGSEADTQYF.